This is a list of T cell receptor beta chains from one sample in a study of blood T cells in healthy people across ages. MiXCR, run by TCRdb on the 5' RACE reads, gives a single entry per CDR3 protein. The table shows hundreds of thousands of distinct CDR3 sequences, with 35% to 50% occurring only once. The sample was blood. The receptors originated from an elderly man in good health. The CDR3 runs from the conserved cysteine through the conserved F or W. The order of the fields is CDR3 length, clone size, V gene, J gene, D gene, CDR3 protein, CDR3 DNA. The D gene is left open where the match is weak. Size is omitted from some rows. Given values are once, few, many or a class for expanded clones.

15	few	TRBV5-1	TRBJ2-5	TRBD1	CASSLGDRFQETQYF	TGCGCCAGCAGCTTGGGGGACAGGTTCCAAGAGACCCAGTACTTC
14	NA	TRBV7-2	TRBJ2-7	TRBD1	CASSRTGLSYEQYF	TGTGCCAGCAGCCGGACAGGGCTTTCCTACGAGCAGTACTTC
15	few	TRBV27	TRBJ1-6	TRBD1	CASSPRTGGISPLHF	TGTGCCAGCAGTCCCCGGACAGGGGGCATTTCACCCCTCCACTTT
16	NA	TRBV7-2	TRBJ2-1	TRBD2	CASSLVGRERDNEQFF	TGTGCCAGCAGCTTAGTGGGGCGGGAGAGGGACAATGAGCAGTTCTTC
14	few	TRBV6-6	TRBJ1-2	NA	CASTTTGTQAGYTF	TGTGCCAGCACCACTACCGGGACTCAAGCGGGCTACACCTTC
14	NA	TRBV7-2	TRBJ2-4	NA	CASSLDSHVSIQYF	TGTGCCAGCAGCTTAGACTCCCATGTTAGCATTCAGTACTTC
15	few	TRBV27	TRBJ2-5	TRBD1	CASSLQQGFGETQYF	TGTGCCAGCAGTCTCCAACAGGGGTTTGGGGAGACCCAGTACTTC
19	NA	TRBV6-2/TRBV6-3	TRBJ2-3	TRBD2	CASSYSDRYLAGDLDTQYF	TGTGCCAGCAGTTACTCCGACAGGTACCTAGCGGGAGATCTCGATACGCAGTATTTT
18	NA	TRBV24-1	TRBJ2-2	TRBD1	CATSDWTSGTGVPGELFF	TGTGCCACCAGTGATTGGACATCCGGGACAGGGGTCCCCGGGGAGCTGTTTTTT
14	few	TRBV7-2	TRBJ2-5	TRBD1	CASSKRTGQETQYF	TGTGCCAGCAGTAAAAGGACAGGTCAAGAGACCCAGTACTTC
13	NA	TRBV7-9	TRBJ2-7	NA	CASSSPLGYEQYF	TGTGCCAGCAGCTCCCCACTAGGCTACGAGCAGTACTTC
13	NA	TRBV28	TRBJ2-5	NA	CASSTGIVETQYF	TGTGCCAGCAGTACGGGAATTGTAGAGACCCAGTACTTC
11	NA	TRBV20-1	TRBJ2-1	NA	CSASLLNEQFF	TGCAGTGCTAGTCTCCTTAATGAGCAGTTCTTC
16	NA	TRBV5-1	TRBJ2-7	TRBD2	CASSLVASGGTYDQYF	TGCGCCAGCAGCTTGGTTGCTAGCGGGGGGACCTACGATCAGTACTTC
14	few	TRBV27	TRBJ1-6	NA	CASSLRPNNSPLHF	TGTGCCAGCAGTTTAAGGCCTAATAATTCACCCCTCCACTTT
15	few	TRBV7-9	TRBJ2-2	TRBD2	CASSLISGRTGELFF	TGTGCCAGCAGCTTAATTAGCGGGAGAACCGGGGAGCTGTTTTTT
15	NA	TRBV10-3	TRBJ2-4	TRBD2	CATSDSGRMFQEQYF	TGTGCCACCTCGGATAGCGGGAGGATGTTTCAAGAGCAGTACTTC
18	few	TRBV18	TRBJ2-5	NA	CASSPGIGQGRDEETQYF	TGTGCCAGCTCACCAGGCATTGGGCAGGGCAGGGATGAAGAGACCCAGTACTTC
14	many	TRBV4-1	TRBJ2-5	NA	CASSPREQQETQYF	TGCGCCAGCAGCCCCCGAGAACAGCAAGAGACCCAGTACTTC
14	NA	TRBV5-1	TRBJ1-1	NA	CASSRQGKNTEAFF	TGCGCCAGCAGCCGGCAGGGGAAGAACACTGAAGCTTTCTTT
19	NA	TRBV20-1	TRBJ1-1	TRBD1	CSPPGGTGGERGKNTEAFF	TGCAGTCCTCCCGGAGGGACAGGGGGTGAAAGGGGAAAGAACACTGAAGCTTTCTTT
13	many	TRBV5-5	TRBJ2-7	TRBD2	CASSSPGGAQQYF	TGTGCCAGCAGCTCTCCGGGGGGGGCCCAGCAGTACTTC
18	few	TRBV20-1	TRBJ1-6	TRBD1	CSARDRGTGSIYNSPLHF	TGCAGTGCTAGAGATCGAGGGACAGGCTCTATATATAATTCACCCCTCCACTTT
15	many	TRBV27	TRBJ2-1	TRBD1	CASSLPGTGGNEQFF	TGTGCCAGCAGTCTCCCCGGGACAGGCGGGAATGAGCAGTTCTTC
15	NA	TRBV6-2/TRBV6-3	TRBJ2-7	TRBD1	CASTNGGTGLVEQYF	TGTGCCAGCACCAACGGCGGGACAGGGCTTGTCGAGCAGTACTTC
15	NA	TRBV6-2/TRBV6-3	TRBJ2-5	NA	CASSYEATMGETQYF	TGTGCCAGCAGTTACGAGGCGACTATGGGGGAGACCCAGTACTTC
14	NA	TRBV10-2	TRBJ2-1	TRBD2	CASGPSGRNNEQFF	TGCGCCAGTGGCCCTAGCGGGAGAAACAATGAGCAGTTCTTC
15	NA	TRBV11-2	TRBJ2-2	NA	CASSRQPPNTGELFF	TGTGCCAGCAGCCGCCAGCCCCCGAACACCGGGGAGCTGTTTTTT
14	NA	TRBV7-2	TRBJ2-3	TRBD1	CASSTWDRADTQYF	TGTGCCAGCAGCACGTGGGACAGGGCCGATACGCAGTATTTT
14	many	TRBV7-2	TRBJ2-3	NA	CASSSSGYWDTQYF	TGTGCCAGCAGCTCGTCAGGGTATTGGGATACGCAGTATTTT
17	NA	TRBV4-3	TRBJ2-1	NA	CAGSQEGMTGYHNEQFF	TGCGCCGGCAGCCAAGAGGGAATGACAGGATACCACAATGAGCAGTTCTTC
17	few	TRBV5-1	TRBJ2-6	TRBD2	CASSSIWGTGGSNVLTF	TGCGCCAGCAGCTCGATTTGGGGGACGGGGGGGTCCAACGTCCTGACTTTC
15	NA	TRBV5-1	TRBJ2-1	NA	CASSLAVARSNEQFF	TGCGCCAGCAGCTTGGCCGTGGCTAGAAGCAATGAGCAGTTCTTC
16	once	TRBV6-4	TRBJ2-1	TRBD2	CASSVGSGRPSNEQFF	TGTGCCAGCAGTGTGGGTAGCGGGAGACCAAGCAATGAGCAGTTCTTC
12	NA	TRBV4-2	TRBJ2-1	NA	CASSQDAHEQFF	TGTGCCAGCAGCCAAGACGCGCATGAGCAGTTCTTC
14	many	TRBV29-1	TRBJ2-1	NA	CSVGPLAGRNEQFF	TGCAGCGTGGGGCCTTTGGCAGGGCGCAATGAGCAGTTCTTC
13	NA	TRBV30	TRBJ2-1	TRBD1	CAWRGQGFGEQFF	TGTGCCTGGAGGGGACAGGGATTTGGTGAGCAGTTCTTC
14	NA	TRBV5-1	TRBJ1-1	NA	CASSPRSTHTEAFF	TGCGCCAGCAGCCCACGCAGTACCCACACTGAAGCTTTCTTT
14	NA	TRBV7-9	TRBJ2-1	NA	CASSLTLGSNEQFF	TGTGCCAGCAGCCTCACACTAGGGAGCAATGAGCAGTTCTTC
14	once	TRBV5-1	TRBJ1-6	NA	CTSSLRMNNSPLHF	TGCACCAGCAGCCTCCGGATGAATAATTCACCCCTCCACTTT
13	NA	TRBV29-1	TRBJ1-5	NA	CSVEVSGAGPQHF	TGCAGCGTTGAAGTCTCAGGGGCCGGCCCCCAGCATTTT
13	few	TRBV6-5	TRBJ1-5	NA	CASSYSSRGMLHF	TGTGCCAGCAGTTACTCGAGCCGGGGTATGCTGCATTTT
16	NA	TRBV10-3	TRBJ2-5	TRBD2	CAISEMSGRENNEQYF	TGTGCCATCAGTGAGATGAGCGGGAGAGAGAACAATGAGCAGTACTTC
13	many	TRBV18	TRBJ2-1	TRBD2	CASSPPGLERQFF	TGTGCCAGCTCACCCCCGGGACTAGAGCGGCAGTTCTTC
14	many	TRBV5-1	TRBJ2-7	NA	CASSLPDISYEQYF	TGCGCCAGCAGCTTGCCAGACATCTCCTACGAGCAGTACTTC
17	NA	TRBV24-1	TRBJ2-5	TRBD2	CATSDLPGLAGEETQYF	TGTGCCACCAGTGATTTACCGGGACTAGCGGGAGAAGAGACCCAGTACTTC
15	NA	TRBV14	TRBJ2-3	TRBD1	CASSQDRGWTDTQYF	TGTGCCAGCAGCCAAGACAGGGGGTGGACAGATACGCAGTATTTT
15	NA	TRBV20-1	TRBJ2-5	NA	CSASPPEGYQETQYF	TGCAGTGCTAGTCCGCCCGAAGGGTACCAAGAGACCCAGTACTTC